Here is one T cell receptor beta chain with its context. The antigen this receptor binds is unknown. No clone much larger than this one lies a single base away; base qualities are absent. This sample was taken from a study of T cell responses to AZD1222 COVID-19 vaccine (dated by TCRdb to 2020 to 2022). Regarding the complete study: AZD1222 recipients whose second dose came at about 4 weeks and those whose second dose came at about 12 weeks were combined into one group, since spike-specific TCR depth and breadth did not differ between the two schedules. TCR sequencing covered about 230 trial participants: about 210 given two doses of AZD1222 and approximately 26 given two doses of MenACWY control vaccine. Trial participants were enrolled by age into 18-55, 56-69 and 70-plus year subgroups, with around 150, 28 and 57 TCR-sequenced participants respectively. The full study reports these points: Nearly half of unique spike-specific TCRs reportedly recognized epitopes outside regions mutated in the B.1.351 and B.1.1.7 variants. Conclusions about previously exposed vaccinees are limited, since just a handful of AZD1222 recipients were seropositive for SARS-CoV-2 at baseline. Because no day 14 peak-response samples were available, the repertoires could be characterized only after the peak T cell response. Participants were mostly white British and included more females than males, and it was suggested by the authors that clonal diversity may have been underestimated. In the small 56-69-year group, the increase in depth fell short of significance, most likely because of low power. The whole spike protein was spanned by vaccine-associated CD4 TCRs, and dominant responses were seen in regions 160-218 and 743-854. Spike-specific TCR breadth and depth rose significantly after two AZD1222 doses compared with day 0 and with MenACWY recipients.

Based on the germline V gene (reference sequence), the CDR1 and CDR2 sequences are LNHDA and SQIVND. The junction shows trimming of 7 bases on V and 2 bases on J, and the gene matches do not reach 15 bases of it. The CDR3 covers 17 residues, taking in both the cysteine and the phenylalanine. The only DNA kept is the CDR3, 51 bases in frame from the first base. The CDR3 regions of human TCRbeta chains were analyzed by immunosequencing. For the original study's pipeline: Repertoire TCRs were checked for matches against a reference library of SARS-CoV-2-specific TCRs that had been generated using the MIRA antigen-specificity platform. Breadth was defined as the fraction of unique TCRs that were SARS-CoV-2-associated, and depth was defined as the fraction of total T cells that were SARS-CoV-2-associated. Each spike-specific TCR was assigned to its reactive spike region and to a CD4 or CD8 class using the MIRA data. Log10-transformed breadth and depth values were compared by one-way ANOVA with Sidak's multiple comparisons tests. TCRdb limited this immuneACCESS table to in-frame rearrangements with V and J called. A share of clones is missing; checked studies link under half to unresolved V genes, and the rest is unexplained. Clone size and the V and J calls come from that table; the DNA yielded D and trimming. This sample comprises 150,000 to 200,000 clones, 85% to 95% of them detected only once. The top ten constitute over 1% of the sample.

This specimen's time point label, per the study, means: baseline before first vaccination. The vaccinee samples were drawn from two UK trials, COV001 and COV002, one of which was a single-blind randomized controlled phase 2/3 trial testing AZD1222 (ChAdOx1 nCoV-19) in healthy adults. Trial participant PBMC samples were collected at day 0 and day 28 after the second dose for TCRbeta chain sequencing. Material: peripheral blood, obtained on day 0 of AZD1222 vaccination. The chain was built from TRBV19 and TRBJ2-3; 7 of the junction bases match TRBD1. The clonotype comes from an adult in good health. The CDR3 here reads CASTPTGTDPPTDTQYF. At the DNA level, the sequence is TGTGCCAGTACCCCAACCGGGACAGATCCCCCCACAGATACGCAGTATTTT. The full variable domain, completed from the reference TRBV19 and TRBJ2-3 proteins outside the CDR3, reads DGGITQSPKYLFRKEGQNVTLSCEQNLNHDAMYWYRQDPGQGLRLIYYSQIVNDFQKGDIAEGYSVSREKKESFPLTVTSAQKNPTAFYLCASTPTGTDPPTDTQYFGPGTRLTVL.